The source of this T cell receptor beta chain is a study of spatial heterogeneity in lung cancer (dated by TCRdb to between 2018 and 2021). In the study overall: More beta-chain than alpha-chain transcripts were consistently detected, likely reflecting higher beta-chain transcript abundance. Both alpha and beta chains were TCR-sequenced in samples taken at surgery, namely 220 tumor regions, 64 matched nontumor lung samples and approximately 51 PBMC samples. In the raw uncorrected reads, each unique combination of TCR and UMI appeared more than ten times on average. The study linked features of the TCR repertoire to counts of nonsynonymous mutations, which were determined by whole-exome sequencing of tumor tissue. The study quantitatively compared TCR alpha and beta repertoires across multiple tumor regions, matched nontumor lung and blood in non-small cell lung cancer. What the work shows at the level of the full study, not this receptor alone: Confirming at a functional level the hypothesis that regional TCRs recognize regional mutations was considered to require additional single-cell paired TCR alpha and beta sequencing. Ubiquitous expanded tumor TCRs were found in blood more often at tumor resection than at routine follow-up.

The germline V gene gives CDR1 as SGHVS and CDR2 as FNYEAQ. The CDR3 spans 14 residues, from the cysteine through the phenylalanine. The DNA shown is the 42-base CDR3, in frame from base 1. Trimming costs V 5 bases and J 2 bases, and their ends lie 7 bases apart. Libraries were prepared through 5' RACE. Data came from a NextSeq 500. In the TCR library protocol, a unique molecular identifier was attached to each TCR cDNA molecule so that PCR and sequencing errors could be corrected. As for the original processing: Decombinator tools were used for TCR identification, UMI-based error correction and CDR3 extraction. TCRs above a frequency of 2 per 1,000, corresponding to the top 1% of the tumor frequency distribution, were defined as expanded. Renyi diversity was calculated using the R vegan package after each repertoire was subsampled 100 times to 5,000 TCRs. CDR3 similarity networks were built from amino acid triplet string-kernel similarity, with CDR3s being connected when pairwise similarity was above 0.82. TCRdb cleaned the public reads at Q25 with fastp, built clones with MiXCR and kept in-frame beta chains. Duplicate CDR3 protein sequences are folded into a single record with the most common DNA and genes. None of the V and J calls come from the authors' own analysis; TCRdb made them. The sample table shows about 85,000 distinct CDR3 sequences, and about 20% are seen once. About 6.8% of the sample belongs to the ten largest clones.

The time point label for this specimen denotes: sample taken at primary tumor resection. Whole RNA extracted from tumor and nontumor lung tissue, or from cryopreserved PBMC samples, was used for TCR sequencing without cell sorting. Donors were approximately 72 patients with early-stage, untreated non-small cell lung cancer from the lung TRACERx cohort. Only patients for whom sufficient RNA was available from at least two tumor regions were selected for TCR sequencing. This clonotype was recorded a few times. There is no known antigen for this receptor. Nothing much larger sits one base from this clone, and base qualities are not available.

The rearrangement combines TRBV7-6 with TRBJ2-6; the D gene lacks a confident call. Sequenced here: PBMCs, sampled at surgery. This sequence originates from a male donor with early-stage non-small cell lung cancer. The DNA reads TGTGCCAGCAGCGCCCGGACTGGGGCCAACGTCCTGACTTTC. Its protein product is CASSARTGANVLTF.